Listed here are 7 T cell receptor beta chains from one sample, sequenced in a study of T cell responses to AZD1222 COVID-19 vaccine. The method was immunoSEQ multiplex PCR; TCRdb's version includes in-frame clones alone and lacks a portion of them. The sample lists 100,000 to 150,000 clones, 75% to 90% occurring once. Sequencing was performed on peripheral blood, taken 28 days after the second AZD1222 dose. The receptors here all came from an adult who received the AZD1222 COVID-19 vaccine.

This clone was picked up a small number of times. This chain joins TRBV3-1 (or the pseudogene TRBV3-2) and TRBJ1-2, with 9 bases identical to TRBD1. J was trimmed by 8 bases and V by 5 bases; bases with no gene match: 9. The CDR3 consists of 14 residues. Germline assignment: CDR1 LGHDT and CDR2 YNNKEL (reference sequence). The CDR3 bases are TGTGCCAGCAGCACGACCGGGACAGGGATAGGCTACACCTTC. As protein: CASSTTGTGIGYTF.

J is TRBJ1-1 and V is TRBV19; weak D call: TRBD1 (5 bases). The length of the CDR3 is 15 residues. V was pared by 5 bases and J by 1 base, with 14 bases between. CDR1 LNHDA and CDR2 SQIVND come from the germline V gene (reference sequence). CDR3 in DNA: TGTGCCAGTAGTCCTCCCCCCAGGGAGAACACTGAAGCTTTCTTT. The encoded protein is CASSPPPRENTEAFF.

The chain employs TRBV3-1 (or the pseudogene TRBV3-2) and TRBJ1-1; weak D call: TRBD1 (5 bases). The CDR3 runs to 15 residues. V was shortened by 4 bases and J by 11 bases, with 23 bases between the two germline ends. Per germline, CDR1 LGHDT and CDR2 YNNKEL (reference sequence). For the CDR3, the DNA is TGTGCCAGCAGCCCTTGGGAAGGGGCTGGGGTCTGGGCTTTCTTT. It codes for CASSPWEGAGVWAFF.

V and J are TRBV28 and TRBJ2-3; D remains ambiguous. The CDR3 sequence is 14 residues long. CDR1 and CDR2 (germline): MDHEN, SYDVKM. V lost 8 bases and J 1 base, leaving 13 bases between the germline ends. The CDR3 nucleotides are TGTGCCAGCGGGGTGAGTGGGGGCACAGATACGCAGTATTTT. Protein: CASGVSGGTDTQYF.

The chain employs TRBV11-2 and TRBJ1-2, with D perhaps TRBD1 (6 bases). Trimming pared 1 base from V and 2 bases from J, leaving 14 bases between. Germline V CDR1 and CDR2: SGHAT, FQNNGV. This CDR3 is 16 amino acids long. The CDR3 region has the DNA TGTGCCAGCAGCTTAGGTGGCGGGGGGCCAAACTATGGCTACACCTTC. Protein: CASSLGGGGPNYGYTF. The whole variable domain, remainder taken from reference TRBV11-2 and TRBJ1-2, is EAGVAQSPRYKIIEKRQSVAFWCNPISGHATLYWYQQILGQGPKLLIQFQNNGVVDDSQLPKDRFSAERLKGVDSTLKIQPAKLEDSAVYLCASSLGGGGPNYGYTFGSGTRLTVV.

The chain employs TRBV10-3 and TRBJ2-3; D is perhaps TRBD2 (6 bases). The CDR3 sequence is 15 residues long. V was shortened by 2 bases and J by 5 bases, with 14 bases between the two germline ends. Germline-derived CDR1 and CDR2 are ENHRY and SYGVKD. CDR3 sequence reads: CAISETGLQGDTQYF. CDR3 nucleotide sequence: TGTGCCATCAGTGAGACGGGACTCCAGGGAGATACGCAGTATTTT.

This chain joins TRBV6-5 and TRBJ2-3; D remains ambiguous. V was shortened by 8 bases and J by 4 bases, with 10 bases between the two germline ends. The germline gives CDR1 MNHEY, CDR2 SVGAGI. This CDR3 has 12 residues. CDR3 DNA sequence: TGTGCCAGCCGGTGGGGTCCAGATACGCAGTATTTT. Its protein product is CASRWGPDTQYF.